The entry that follows covers one T cell receptor (beta chain) sequence. This record belongs to a study of blood T cells in healthy people across ages. The CDR3 loop spans 16 amino acids. Germline loops: CDR1 SGHKS, CDR2 YYEKEE (reference sequence). V lost 1 base to trimming and J lost 7 bases; unmatched junction nucleotides: 9. The authors ran a second PCR of 7 to 11 cycles using a sample-barcoded 5' primer and a J-beta primer mix. TCRdb reprocessed the 5' RACE reads via MiXCR and lists one record per CDR3 protein. The sample comprises a few hundred thousand distinct CDR3 sequences, roughly half of which are singletons, and 45% to 65% rests with the top ten.

Sequenced material: blood. The chain combines TRBV5-5 with TRBJ2-2; TRBD1 matches at 8 bases. The source of this sequence is a man between 60 and 70 years old in good health. The CDR3 DNA is TGTGCCAGCAGCTTGTTTCTCAGGGGGCTTGGCGGGGAGCTGTTTTTT. Translating it yields CASSLFLRGLGGELFF.